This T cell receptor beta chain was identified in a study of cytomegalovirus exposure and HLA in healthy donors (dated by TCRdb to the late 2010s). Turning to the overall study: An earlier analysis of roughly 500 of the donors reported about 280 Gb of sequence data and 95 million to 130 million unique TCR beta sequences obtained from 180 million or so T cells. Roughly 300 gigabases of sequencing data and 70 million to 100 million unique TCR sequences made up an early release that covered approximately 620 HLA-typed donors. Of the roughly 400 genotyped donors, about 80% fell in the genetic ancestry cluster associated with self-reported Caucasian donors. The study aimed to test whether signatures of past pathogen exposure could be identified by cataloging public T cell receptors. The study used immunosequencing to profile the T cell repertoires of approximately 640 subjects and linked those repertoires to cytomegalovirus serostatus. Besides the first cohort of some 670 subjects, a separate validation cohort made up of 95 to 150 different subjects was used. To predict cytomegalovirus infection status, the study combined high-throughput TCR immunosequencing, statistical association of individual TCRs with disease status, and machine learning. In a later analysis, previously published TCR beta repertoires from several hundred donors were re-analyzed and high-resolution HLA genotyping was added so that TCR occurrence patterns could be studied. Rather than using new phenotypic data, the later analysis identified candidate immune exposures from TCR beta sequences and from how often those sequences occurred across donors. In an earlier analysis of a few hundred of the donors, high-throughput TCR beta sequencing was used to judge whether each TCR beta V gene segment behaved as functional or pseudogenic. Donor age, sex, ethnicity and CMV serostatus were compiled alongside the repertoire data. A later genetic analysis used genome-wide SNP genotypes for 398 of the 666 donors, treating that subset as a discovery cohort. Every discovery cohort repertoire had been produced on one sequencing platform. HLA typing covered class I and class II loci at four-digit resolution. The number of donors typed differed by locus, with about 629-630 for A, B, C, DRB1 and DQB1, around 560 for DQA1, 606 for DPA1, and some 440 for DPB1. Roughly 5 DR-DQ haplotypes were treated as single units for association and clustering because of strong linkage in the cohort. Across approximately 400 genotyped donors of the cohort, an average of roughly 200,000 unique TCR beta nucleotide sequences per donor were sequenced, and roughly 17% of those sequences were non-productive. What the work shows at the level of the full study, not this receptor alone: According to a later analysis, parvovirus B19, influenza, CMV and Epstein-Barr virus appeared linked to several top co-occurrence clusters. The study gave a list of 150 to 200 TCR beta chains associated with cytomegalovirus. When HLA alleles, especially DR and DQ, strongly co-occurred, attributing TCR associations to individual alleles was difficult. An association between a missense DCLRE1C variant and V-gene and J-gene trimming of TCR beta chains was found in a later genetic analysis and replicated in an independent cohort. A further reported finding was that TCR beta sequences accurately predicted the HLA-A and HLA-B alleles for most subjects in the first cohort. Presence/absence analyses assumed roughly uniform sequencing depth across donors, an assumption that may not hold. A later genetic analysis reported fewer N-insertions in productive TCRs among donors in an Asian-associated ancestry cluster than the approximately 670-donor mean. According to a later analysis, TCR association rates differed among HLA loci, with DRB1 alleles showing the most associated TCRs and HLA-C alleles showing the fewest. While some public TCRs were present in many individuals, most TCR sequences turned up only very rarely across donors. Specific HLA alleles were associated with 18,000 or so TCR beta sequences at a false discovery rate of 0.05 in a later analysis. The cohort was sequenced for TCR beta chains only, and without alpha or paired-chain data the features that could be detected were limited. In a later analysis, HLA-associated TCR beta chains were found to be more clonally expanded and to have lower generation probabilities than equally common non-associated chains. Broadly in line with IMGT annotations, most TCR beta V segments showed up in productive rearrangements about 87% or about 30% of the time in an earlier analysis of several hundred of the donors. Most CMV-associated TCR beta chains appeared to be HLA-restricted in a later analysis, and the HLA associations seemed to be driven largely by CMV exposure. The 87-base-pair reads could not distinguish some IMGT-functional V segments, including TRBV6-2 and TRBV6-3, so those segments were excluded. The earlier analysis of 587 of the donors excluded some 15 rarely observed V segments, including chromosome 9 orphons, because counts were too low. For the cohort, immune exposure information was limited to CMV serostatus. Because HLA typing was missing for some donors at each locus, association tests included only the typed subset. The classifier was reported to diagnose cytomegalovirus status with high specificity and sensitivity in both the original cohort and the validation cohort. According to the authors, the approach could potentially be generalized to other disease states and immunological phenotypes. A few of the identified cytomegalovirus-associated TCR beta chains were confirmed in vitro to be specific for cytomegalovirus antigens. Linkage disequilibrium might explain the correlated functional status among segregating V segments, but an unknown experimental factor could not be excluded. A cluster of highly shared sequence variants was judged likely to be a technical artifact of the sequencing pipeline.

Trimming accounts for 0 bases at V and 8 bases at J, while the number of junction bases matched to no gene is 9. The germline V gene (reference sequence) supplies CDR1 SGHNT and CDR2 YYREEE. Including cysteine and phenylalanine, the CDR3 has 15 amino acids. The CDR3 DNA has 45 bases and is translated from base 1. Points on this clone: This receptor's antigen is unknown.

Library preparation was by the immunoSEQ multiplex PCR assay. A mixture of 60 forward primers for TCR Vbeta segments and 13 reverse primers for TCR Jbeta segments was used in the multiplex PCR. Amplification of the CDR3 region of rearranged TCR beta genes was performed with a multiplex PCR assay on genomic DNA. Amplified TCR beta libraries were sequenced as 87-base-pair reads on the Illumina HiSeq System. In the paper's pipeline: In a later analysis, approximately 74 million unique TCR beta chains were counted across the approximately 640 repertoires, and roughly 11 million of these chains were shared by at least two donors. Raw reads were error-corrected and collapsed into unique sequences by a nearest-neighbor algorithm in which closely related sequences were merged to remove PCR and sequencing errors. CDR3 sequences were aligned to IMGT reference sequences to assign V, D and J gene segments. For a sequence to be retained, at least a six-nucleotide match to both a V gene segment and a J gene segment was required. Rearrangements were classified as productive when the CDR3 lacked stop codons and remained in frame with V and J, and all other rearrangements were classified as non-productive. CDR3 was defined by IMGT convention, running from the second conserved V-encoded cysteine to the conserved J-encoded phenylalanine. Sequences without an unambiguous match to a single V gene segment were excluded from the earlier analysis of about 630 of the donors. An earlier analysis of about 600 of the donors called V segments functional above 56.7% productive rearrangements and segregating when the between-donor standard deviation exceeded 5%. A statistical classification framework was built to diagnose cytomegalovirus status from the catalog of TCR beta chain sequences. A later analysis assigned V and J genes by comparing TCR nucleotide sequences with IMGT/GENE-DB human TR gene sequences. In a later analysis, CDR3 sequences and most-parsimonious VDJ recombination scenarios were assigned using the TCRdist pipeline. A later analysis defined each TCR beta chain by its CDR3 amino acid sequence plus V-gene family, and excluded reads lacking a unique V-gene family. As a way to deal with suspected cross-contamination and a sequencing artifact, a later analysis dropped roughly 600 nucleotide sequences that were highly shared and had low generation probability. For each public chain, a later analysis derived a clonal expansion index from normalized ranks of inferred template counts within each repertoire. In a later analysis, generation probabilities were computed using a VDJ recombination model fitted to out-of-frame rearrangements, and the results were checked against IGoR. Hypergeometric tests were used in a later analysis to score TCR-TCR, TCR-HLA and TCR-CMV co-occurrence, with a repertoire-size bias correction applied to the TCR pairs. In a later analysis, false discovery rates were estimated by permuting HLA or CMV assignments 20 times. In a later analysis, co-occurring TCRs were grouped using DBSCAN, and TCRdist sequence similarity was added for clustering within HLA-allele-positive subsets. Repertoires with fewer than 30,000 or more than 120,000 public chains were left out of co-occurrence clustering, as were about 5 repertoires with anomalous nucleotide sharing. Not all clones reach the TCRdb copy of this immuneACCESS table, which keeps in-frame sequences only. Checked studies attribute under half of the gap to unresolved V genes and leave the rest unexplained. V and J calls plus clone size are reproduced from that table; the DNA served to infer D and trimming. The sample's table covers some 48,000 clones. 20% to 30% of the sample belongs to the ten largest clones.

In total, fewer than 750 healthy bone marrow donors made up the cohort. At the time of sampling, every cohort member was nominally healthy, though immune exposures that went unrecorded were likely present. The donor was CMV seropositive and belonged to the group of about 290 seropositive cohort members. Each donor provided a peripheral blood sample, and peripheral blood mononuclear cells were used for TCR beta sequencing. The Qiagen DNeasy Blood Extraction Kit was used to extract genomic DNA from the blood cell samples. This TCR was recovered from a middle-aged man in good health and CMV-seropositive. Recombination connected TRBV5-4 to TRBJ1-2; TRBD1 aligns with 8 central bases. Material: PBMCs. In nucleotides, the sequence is TGTGCCAGCAGCTTGGACAGGGGGGAATTGGGAGGCTACACCTTC. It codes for CASSLDRGELGGYTF. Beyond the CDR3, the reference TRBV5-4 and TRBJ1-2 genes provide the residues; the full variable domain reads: ETGVTQSPTHLIKTRGQQVTLRCSSQSGHNTVSWYQQALGQGPQFIFQYYREEENGRGNFPPRFSGLQFPNYSSELNVNALELDDSALYLCASSLDRGELGGYTFGSGTRLTVV.